One sample yielded the 26 T cell receptor delta chains listed below, sequenced in a study of γδ T cells in repeated Plasmodium falciparum infection. Vgamma9/Vdelta2+ and Vdelta2-negative gammadelta T cells were flow-sorted from PBMC for bulk sequencing. TCRdb called clones anew from the multiplex PCR reads with CATT. The sample comprises over 45,000 delta-chain clones, roughly 1.6% of which are singletons, and approximately 8.6% rests with the top ten. The sequencing sample was made of gamma-delta T cells from blood. The receptor source for this set is a pool of human donors (malaria-infected and uninfected, not separated).

There are many counts of this clone. The V and J genes are TRDV2 and TRDJ1; D may be TRDD3 (6 bases). Trimming pared 1 base from V and 2 bases from J, leaving 28 bases between. Germline CDR1 GEAIGNYY, CDR2 EKD. The CDR3 covers 20 residues. The CDR3: CACDTLGALMGGPETDKLIF. The CDR3 region has the DNA TGTGCCTGTGACACACTAGGGGCTTTAATGGGGGGGCCTGAGACCGATAAACTCATCTTT.

Worth noting for this clone: The protein that TCRdb holds for this DNA derives from a much larger clone and differs from the translated DNA at residue 8, which likely indicates a read error; the protein shown here is translated from the DNA. The chain recombines TRDV1 with TRDJ1, with D unclear. Germline V gives CDR1 TSWWSYY, CDR2 QGS. Between the trimmed V and J ends, which lost 1 base and 0 bases, there was a span of 21 bases. CDR3 size: 19 residues. The CDR3 sequence is CALGEREVLSVLYTDKLIF. As DNA, the CDR3 is TGTGCTCTTGGGGAACGGGAGGTTCTCTCGGTGTTGTACACCGATAAACTCATCTTT.

This clone is labeled as medium-sized. The chain links TRDV1 to TRDJ1; the D is unclear. Germline values: CDR1 TSWWSYY, CDR2 QGS. This CDR3 is built from 22 residues. Trimming removed 0 bases at V and 0 bases at J, with 29 bases between. The CDR3 DNA sequence: TGTGCTCTTGGGGAACTCAAACCAAACCCGAAGGGACCCGCACAGTACACCGATAAACTCATCTTT. It codes for CALGELKPNPKGPAQYTDKLIF.

To note about this clone: With only one base between it and a far larger clone, this is likely a read error. The same CDR3 arises from other DNA sequences in this sample as well. This chain uses TRDV2 with TRDJ1; 9 nucleotides align to TRDD3. Since TCRdb gives no J gene, matching the DNA to germline was used here to assign it. Germline trimming cut 0 bases from V and 3 bases from J; bases unmatched to any gene: 7. The CDR3 totals 16 residues. Germline V lookup: CDR1 GEAIGNYY, CDR2 EKD. The CDR3 nucleotides are TGTGCCTGTGACACCCTTACAGGGGGATACCCCGATAAACTCATCTTT. Translated, it gives CACDTLTGGYPDKLIF.

This clone was seen a handful of times. This DNA's translation differs at residue 19 from TCRdb's protein, which comes from a much larger clone; a read error is likely, and the protein shown is translated from the DNA. This chain links TRDV3 with TRDJ1; TRDD3 aligns across 13 bases. TCRdb offers no J gene call, so here the DNA was matched to germline to obtain one. Germline CDR1 is TVYSNPD and CDR2 is GDNSRS (reference sequence). This CDR3 has 24 amino acids. The V and J ends lost 4 bases and 3 bases, in that order; junction bases with no gene match: 35. DNA for the CDR3: TGTGCCTCCCAAGGAGCGAATTCAGTACGATTGGTACTGGGGGATACGGGGCGGGCCGATAAACTCATCTTT. Translation: CASQGANSVRLVLGDTGRADKLIF.

This clone was counted only a few times. For this DNA, TCRdb reports the protein of a much larger clone, which diverges at residue 20, most likely from a read error; the protein presented here is translated directly from the DNA. The chain couples TRDV1 to TRDJ1; TRDD2 or TRDD3 may be the D gene (7 bases each). The J gene, left out of TCRdb, was set here by checking the DNA against germline. This CDR3 has 23 residues. Between the trimmed V and J ends, which lost 4 bases and 10 bases, there was a span of 46 bases. Germline assignment: CDR1 TSWWSYY and CDR2 QGS. The CDR3 loop reads CALGAPFPTNYPLDWGPHTRLIF. The DNA of the CDR3 is TGTGCTCTTGGGGCCCCGTTTCCTACTAACTACCCTCTTGACTGGGGACCACACACTAGACTCATCTTT.

Regarding this clone: The protein held in TCRdb is that of a much larger clone and does not match this DNA's translation at residue 17, likely because of a read error; the protein shown is translated from the DNA. V usage is TRDV1 and J usage is TRDJ1; 9 nucleotides agree with TRDD3. TCRdb carries no J gene annotation; the J gene was assigned here by matching the DNA with germline. Germline CDR1 reads TSWWSYY; CDR2 reads QGS. The CDR3 totals 21 residues. The CDR3 protein is CALVVTITGGLQHTYTGKLIF. Written as DNA, the CDR3 is TGTGCTCTTGTGGTTACCATTACTGGGGGACTCCAGCACACGTACACCGGTAAACTCATCTTT.

To note about this clone: TCRdb's protein for this DNA is that of a much larger clone and differs from the translation at residue 3, likely a read error; the protein shown is the DNA translation. The chain recombines TRDV1 with TRDJ1; either TRDD2 or TRDD3 may supply D (5 bases each). The germline gives CDR1 TSWWSYY, CDR2 QGS. This CDR3 contains 13 residues. For the CDR3, the DNA is TGTGCTCATGGGGACTCCTATCTCGATAAACTCATCTTT. Translated: CAHGDSYLDKLIF.

This clone was observed a few times. A far larger clone is a single base away, which makes a read error likely. The sample has other DNA sequences that encode this CDR3 too. The chain recombines TRDV1 with TRDJ1; 12 bases are a match to TRDD3. TCRdb offers no J gene call, so here the DNA was matched to germline to obtain one. The CDR3 has 21 residues. Germline V CDR1 and CDR2: TSWWSYY, QGS. With V trimmed by 0 bases and J by 4 bases, 18 bases remained unmatched. The CDR3 nucleotides read TGTGCTCTTGGGGAACTACCTACCCGCACTGGGGGATACCGCATGGGCGATAAACTCATCTTT. It codes for CALGELPTRTGGYRMGDKLIF.

This clone was picked up a small number of times. The protein TCRdb gives is from a much larger clone and does not agree with this DNA's translation at residues 6 and 10, likely a read error; the protein shown here comes from the DNA. The chain recombines TRDV2 with TRDJ1; 8 bases are a match to TRDD3. No J segment appears in TCRdb, so it was assigned here by matching the sequence to germline. The CDR3 is 16 residues long. V trimming: 8 bases; J trimming: 0 bases; junction bases outside the gene matches: 13. From germline, CDR1 is GEAIGNYY and CDR2 EKD. This CDR3 is CAFRLQPGYDTDKLIF. The CDR3 DNA sequence: TGTGCCTTCCGCCTTCAGCCGGGATACGACACCGATAAACTCATCTTT.

Regarding this clone: TCRdb's entry gives the protein of a much larger clone, which mismatches this DNA's translation at residue 13, likely from a read error; the protein reported here is translated from the DNA. The chain couples TRDV1 to TRDJ1, with TRDD3 matching over 9 bases. TCRdb gives no J gene; it was assigned here by matching the DNA to germline. The germline V gene has CDR1 TSWWSYY and CDR2 QGS. V lost 4 bases, J lost 0 bases, and 24 bases stayed unmatched. CDR3 length equals 22 residues. The DNA of the CDR3 is TGTGCTCTTGGGGGAAGAGCACCCCCTAACTGGGGGACACTCTTCAACACCGATAAACTCATCTTT. Translation gives CALGGRAPPNWGTLFNTDKLIF.

In the case of this clone: A single base is all that separates this from a far larger clone, so a read error is likely. Other DNA sequences in this specimen translate into the identical CDR3. The J gene is TRDJ1, the V gene TRDV1, with 8 bases matching TRDD3. This CDR3 is 17 amino acids long. The germline V gene has CDR1 TSWWSYY and CDR2 QGS. The CDR3, as DNA: TGTGCCCTTGGGGATACATTCCAGGGAGGGTACAACGATAAACTCATCTTT. Protein: CALGDTFQGGYNDKLIF.

This clone was seen ten or more times. This likely reflects a read error, since a far larger clone is one base away. This sample also contains other DNA sequences that code for the same CDR3. The chain has TRDV1 and TRDJ1; D call uncertain. The germline CDR1 and CDR2 sequences are TSWWSYY and QGS. The CDR3 spans 16 residues. V gave up 8 bases and J gave up 3 bases, with 22 bases separating them. DNA of the CDR3: TGTGCTCTTCTGACCGCAACGAGGAGTTCGGCCGATAAACTCATCTTT. Translated: CALLTATRSSADKLIF.

This clone came up a few times. TCRdb pairs this DNA with a much larger clone's protein that differs at residue 15, likely a read error; the protein shown was translated from the DNA. The chain links TRDV1 to TRDJ1, with TRDD3 matching over 7 bases. The length of the CDR3 is 16 residues. Germline V CDR1 and CDR2: TSWWSYY, QGS. The CDR3 DNA reads TGTGCTCTTGGGGACCCATACCCTGGGGGCCCAGTTGGACTCACCTTT. It is translated as CALGDPYPGGPVGLTF.

This clone was found a few times. A far bigger clonotype differs at one base, so this is likely a read error. The V gene reported is TRDV1; the J gene is uncalled. Germline lookup yields CDR1 TSWWSYY and CDR2 QGS. CDR3 length: 13 residues. The DNA for the CDR3 is TGTGCTCTTGTAGGTAGGGCCACCGATAAACTCATCTTC. It codes for CALVGRATDKLIF.

Concerning this clone: This DNA's translation and the protein TCRdb lists, from a much larger clone, do not match at residue 19, likely due to a read error; the protein shown is translated from the DNA. The V gene reported is TRDV1; the J gene is uncalled; TRDD3 is taken as the D call from the table, unchecked against the DNA. Germline V gene sequence: CDR1 TSWWSYY, CDR2 QGS. The CDR3 has 21 residues. In DNA form, the CDR3 reads TGTGCTCTTGGGGAACGGGAATCAGGCACTGGGGGCCAACCTTGCACCGATAAACCCATCTTT. This translates into CALGERESGTGGQPCTDKPIF.

Points on this clone: The mismatch at residue 20 between this DNA's translation and the TCRdb protein of a much larger clone likely reflects a read error; the protein shown is translated from the DNA. The chain is built from TRDV1 and TRDJ1; 10 positions agree with TRDD3. No J gene is reported in TCRdb; it was inferred here by comparing the DNA with germline. Germline CDR1 reads TSWWSYY; CDR2 reads QGS. This CDR3 spans 24 amino acids. The DNA of the CDR3 is TGTGCTCTTGGGGAATCCCCAACCTCCTCGATGTACTGGGGGATCACCCCTCACACCAATAAACTCATCTTT. This gives the protein CALGESPTSSMYWGITPHTNKLIF.

Turning to this clone: This DNA's translation and the protein TCRdb lists, from a much larger clone, do not match at residue 6, likely due to a read error; the protein shown is translated from the DNA. The rearrangement joins TRDV2 to TRDJ1; 11 nucleotides align to TRDD3. Here the J gene came from matching the DNA to germline, since TCRdb omits it. Germline CDR1 reads GEAIGNYY; CDR2 reads EKD. This CDR3 is 22 amino acids long. V trimming: 6 bases; J trimming: 2 bases; junction bases outside the gene matches: 28. CDR3 sequence: CACWHLTSSRSTGGYFTDKLIF. The CDR3 coding sequence is TGTGCCTGTTGGCATCTTACGTCTTCTAGGTCTACTGGGGGATATTTTACCGATAAACTCATCTTT.

A word on this clone: The amino acid sequence in TCRdb belongs to a much larger clone and departs from this DNA's translation at residue 19, likely a sequencing read error; the sequence shown is translated from the DNA. The chain links TRDV1 to TRDJ1, with TRDD2 matching over 7 bases. Here the J gene came from matching the DNA to germline, since TCRdb omits it. Looked up from germline, CDR1 is TSWWSYY and CDR2 is QGS. CDR3 size: 23 residues. Here the CDR3 DNA reads TGTGCTCTTGGGGAACTTTCCATTTCCTACCAGGGGGGGTCCATCACCTACACCGGTAAACTCATCTTT. It specifies CALGELSISYQGGSITYTGKLIF.

There are a few counts of this clone. This DNA translates differently at residue 8 from the TCRdb protein, which is that of a much larger clone; a read error is likely, and the protein shown is the DNA's own translation. No J gene was called, and the V gene is TRDV1; the table names TRDD3, a call not compared with the DNA. Germline V lookup: CDR1 TSWWSYY, CDR2 QGS. The CDR3 totals 23 residues. CDR3 coding DNA: TGTGCTCTTGGGGAACTGGCCTCAGTAAAAACCCTTCCTACGGGTTGGGGATCAACTAGTCTCATCTTT. Protein sequence: CALGELASVKTLPTGWGSTSLIF.

This clone was picked up a small number of times. A far more abundant clone sits one base away, making this likely a read error. The sample carries other DNA sequences with the same CDR3. The chain has TRDV2 and TRDJ1; 10 bases fit TRDD3. No J gene is reported in TCRdb; it was inferred here by comparing the DNA with germline. Trimming removed 4 bases from V and 0 bases from J; junction bases left unmatched: 7. This CDR3 region has 16 residues. CDR1 and CDR2 (germline): GEAIGNYY, EKD. The DNA of the CDR3 is TGTGCCTGTGATACCGGGGGGATACGACACACCGATAAACTCATCTTT. Encoded protein: CACDTGGIRHTDKLIF.

This clone occurred a few times. Just one base apart from a much larger clone, this may be a read error. CDR3 amino acids: CACDTVDWRPLRNSDKLIF. The CDR3 nucleotides are TGTGCCTGTGACACCGTTGACTGGAGACCTCTGAGGAACTCCGATAAACTCATCTTT. The chain joins TRDV2 to TRDJ1, with a weak D call TRDD3 (5 bases). The CDR3 is made up of 19 amino acids. Germline V gene lookup returns CDR1 GEAIGNYY and CDR2 EKD. The V gene lost 0 bases and the J gene lost 3 bases, with 25 bases spanning the gap.

This clone was seen a few times. The translation of this DNA and the TCRdb protein of a much larger clone differ at residue 15, probably owing to a read error; the protein shown here is translated from the DNA. TRDV3 is the V gene, and the J gene was not called; TRDD3 reflects the table's D call only, with no check against the DNA. Germline V gives CDR1 TVYSNPD, CDR2 GDNSRS (reference sequence). The CDR3 sequence is 17 residues long. CDR3 amino acids: CAPVLLRGELDTDKPIF. In DNA, the CDR3 is TGTGCCCCAGTCCTACTCCGGGGGGAGCTTGACACCGATAAACCCATCTTT.

As regards this clone: A single base is all that separates this from a far larger clone, so a read error is likely. Other nucleotide sequences in the sample specify the same CDR3. V gene TRDV1 combines with J gene TRDJ1; D possibly corresponds to TRDD2 (7 bases). Looked up from germline, CDR1 is TSWWSYY and CDR2 is QGS. The CDR3 extends over 28 amino acids. For the CDR3, the DNA is TGTGCTCTTGGGGTACCATATAGATTCCTACCATTCCCCACTGGGCACATAGCTGGCGGTGAGTACACTGATAAACTCATCTTT. Protein: CALGVPYRFLPFPTGHIAGGEYTDKLIF.

This clone was seen many times. This probably arose from a read error, given a far larger clone one base away. Other DNA sequences within the sample encode an identical CDR3. The CDR3 protein is CALGELRSPTPGTDKLIF. Here the CDR3 DNA reads TGTGCTCTTGGGGAGCTCAGGTCCCCTACTCCGGGTACCGATAAACTCATCTTT. This chain connects TRDV1 to TRDJ1; D possibly corresponds to TRDD2 (5 bases). This CDR3 has 18 amino acids. Between the trimmed V and J ends, which lost 3 bases and 2 bases, there was a span of 22 bases. Per the germline V gene, CDR1 is TSWWSYY and CDR2 is QGS.

As concerns this clone: Only one base separates this from a far larger clonotype, so it likely reflects a read error. Other DNA sequences in the same sample also yield this CDR3. This chain uses TRDV1 with TRDJ1; 13 bases line up with TRDD3. Assignment of the J gene here rests on matching the DNA to germline, because TCRdb gives none. J gave up 2 bases and V 0 bases, and 27 bases lay outside the gene matches. CDR1 TSWWSYY and CDR2 QGS come from the germline V gene. This CDR3 contains 25 residues. The CDR3 reads CALGELKLLRLLGDTRIRKTDKLIF. Here the CDR3 DNA reads TGTGCTCTTGGGGAACTCAAACTCCTACGGTTACTGGGGGATACGCGTATCCGAAAGACCGATAAACTCATCTTT.